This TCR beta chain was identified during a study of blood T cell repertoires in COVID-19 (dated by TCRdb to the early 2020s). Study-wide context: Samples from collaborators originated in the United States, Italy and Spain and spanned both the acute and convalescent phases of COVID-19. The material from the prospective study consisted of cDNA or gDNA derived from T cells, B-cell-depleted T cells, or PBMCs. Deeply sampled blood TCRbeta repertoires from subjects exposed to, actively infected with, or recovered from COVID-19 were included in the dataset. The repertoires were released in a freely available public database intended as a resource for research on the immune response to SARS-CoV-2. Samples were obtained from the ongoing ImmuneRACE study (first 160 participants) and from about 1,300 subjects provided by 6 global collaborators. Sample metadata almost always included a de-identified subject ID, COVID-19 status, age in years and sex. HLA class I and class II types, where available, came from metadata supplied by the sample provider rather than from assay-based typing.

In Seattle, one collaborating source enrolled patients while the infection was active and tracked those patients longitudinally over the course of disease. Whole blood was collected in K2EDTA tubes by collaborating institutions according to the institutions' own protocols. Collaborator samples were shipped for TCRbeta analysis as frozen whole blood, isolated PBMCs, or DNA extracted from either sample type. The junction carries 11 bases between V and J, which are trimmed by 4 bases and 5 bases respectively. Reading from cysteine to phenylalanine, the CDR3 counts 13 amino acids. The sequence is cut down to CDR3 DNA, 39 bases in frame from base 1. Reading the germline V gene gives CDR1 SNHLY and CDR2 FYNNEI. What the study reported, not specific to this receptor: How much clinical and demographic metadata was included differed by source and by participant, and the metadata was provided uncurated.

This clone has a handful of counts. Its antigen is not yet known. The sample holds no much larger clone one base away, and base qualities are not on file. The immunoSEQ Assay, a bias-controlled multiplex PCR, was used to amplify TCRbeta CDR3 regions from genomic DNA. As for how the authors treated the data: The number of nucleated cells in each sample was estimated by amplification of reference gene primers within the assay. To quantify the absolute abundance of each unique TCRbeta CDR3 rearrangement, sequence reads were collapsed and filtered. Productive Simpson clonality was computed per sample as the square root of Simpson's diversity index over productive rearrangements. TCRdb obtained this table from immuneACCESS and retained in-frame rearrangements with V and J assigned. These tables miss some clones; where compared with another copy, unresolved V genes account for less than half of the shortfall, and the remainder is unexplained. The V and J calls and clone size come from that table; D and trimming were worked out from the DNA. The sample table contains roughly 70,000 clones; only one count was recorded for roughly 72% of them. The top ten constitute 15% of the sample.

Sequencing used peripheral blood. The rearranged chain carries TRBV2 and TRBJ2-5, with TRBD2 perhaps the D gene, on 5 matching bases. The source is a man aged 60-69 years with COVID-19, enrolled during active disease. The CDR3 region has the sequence CASSARGEETQYF. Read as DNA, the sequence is TGTGCCAGCAGTGCCCGGGGTGAGGAGACCCAGTACTTC.